Below, 19 T cell receptor beta chains from the same sample are listed, as sequenced in a study of identical twins. TCRdb called the 5' RACE reads again in MiXCR, with one record for every CDR3 protein. The data contain 500,000 to 600,000 distinct CDR3 sequences, 20% to 25% of them seen just once; the ten biggest clones take up about 0.91%. The same specimen was also included in a second study, on T cells expressing NK-cell markers.

The sample consisted of CD4+ T cells sorted from blood. The receptors were sampled from a woman under 30 in good health.

This clonotype was observed a handful of times. The chain couples TRBV7-8 to TRBJ1-1, with D possibly being TRBD1 (6 bases). Germline V gene lookup returns CDR1 SGHVS and CDR2 FQNEAQ. This CDR3 has 14 residues. V lost 4 bases and J lost 1, with 10 bases in between. The DNA of the CDR3 is TGTGCCAGCAGCTCCCAGACAGGGAACACTGAAGCTTTCTTT. Translation: CASSSQTGNTEAFF.

The chain has TRBV10-3 and TRBJ2-7, with 9 bases identical to TRBD1. The CDR3 consists of 12 residues. The ends lost 6 bases at V and 12 bases at J; junction bases unmatched: 9. Germline V gene data show CDR1 as ENHRY and CDR2 as SYGVKD. The CDR3 coding sequence is TGTGCCATCAGGGGCACAGGGGGCGGCGGGTACTTC. It specifies CAIRGTGGGGYF.

The genes are TRBV4-3 and TRBJ2-1; 7 bases are shared with TRBD2. CDR1 and CDR2 from the germline V gene are LGHNA and YSLEER. The CDR3 is 16 residues long. The V segment lost 0 bases and the J segment 7 bases; nucleotides outside the gene matches: 9. The CDR3 DNA is TGCGCCAGCAGCCAAGAAGGTCTAGCGGACTATAATGAGCAGTTCTTC. Translated: CASSQEGLADYNEQFF.

This clonotype was picked up many times. The chain combines TRBV20-1 with TRBJ1-1, with D uncertain. This CDR3 spans 14 amino acids. The germline V gene encodes CDR1 DFQATT and CDR2 SNEGSKA (reference sequence). V was shortened by 2 bases and J by 4 bases, with 14 bases between the two germline ends. The CDR3: CSARRTRAATEAFF. Here the CDR3 DNA reads TGCAGTGCTAGACGGACCCGGGCGGCCACTGAAGCTTTCTTT.

This clonotype was detected a few times. The chain joins TRBV12-3 or TRBV12-4 to TRBJ1-4; 8 positions agree with TRBD1. CDR3 length: 12 residues. V lost 6 bases to trimming and J lost 11 bases; unmatched junction nucleotides: 5. The CDR3 here is CASSGQGWKLFF. The DNA for the CDR3 is TGTGCCAGCAGCGGACAGGGATGGAAACTGTTTTTT.

The chain links TRBV20-1 to TRBJ1-1; 10 bases are shared with TRBD1. V shed 6 bases and J 0 bases; nucleotides not matched to a gene: 7. The CDR3 loop spans 15 amino acids. Germline values: CDR1 DFQATT, CDR2 SNEGSKA (reference sequence). The CDR3 loop is CSARQGASMNTEAFF. CDR3 DNA sequence: TGCAGTGCCCGACAGGGGGCCTCTATGAACACTGAAGCTTTCTTT.

This clonotype was picked up many times. This chain links TRBV5-1 with TRBJ1-4; D gene ambiguous. There are 13 residues in the CDR3. Germline loops: CDR1 SGHRS, CDR2 YFSETQ. V was cut by 2 bases and J by 6 bases, with 8 bases left in between. The CDR3 protein is CASSFDIYEKLFF. The CDR3, as DNA: TGCGCCAGCAGCTTCGACATCTATGAAAAACTGTTTTTT.

This clonotype has only one observation. The genes are TRBV5-1 and TRBJ2-5; 7 bases map to TRBD1. The CDR3 runs to 15 residues. V shed 7 bases and J 2 bases; nucleotides not matched to a gene: 11. Looked up from germline, CDR1 is SGHRS and CDR2 is YFSETQ. The CDR3 loop reads CASGSGTAIQETQYF. The CDR3 DNA reads as TGCGCCAGCGGTTCCGGGACAGCGATACAAGAGACCCAGTACTTC. The entire variable domain, with the rest obtained from reference TRBV5-1 and TRBJ2-5, is as follows: KAGVTQTPRYLIKTRGQQVTLSCSPISGHRSVSWYQQTPGQGLQFLFEYFSETQRNKGNFPGRFSGRQFSNSRSEMNVSTLELGDSALYLCASGSGTAIQETQYFGPGTRLLVL.

V is TRBV12-3 or TRBV12-4 and J is TRBJ1-2, with D perhaps TRBD1 (5 bases). Trimming removed 4 bases at V and 2 bases at J, with 8 bases between. The CDR3 loop spans 13 amino acids. The CDR3 nucleotides are TGTGCCAGCAGTTGGGACGAGAACTATGGCTACACCTTC. It yields the protein CASSWDENYGYTF.

The chain is built from TRBV7-2 and TRBJ1-1; a possible D gene is TRBD1 (5 bases). CDR1 SGHTA and CDR2 FQGNSA come from the germline V gene. V lost 0 bases and J 1 base, leaving 9 bases between the germline ends. CDR3 length equals 15 residues. CDR3 protein: CASSLAGARNTEAFF. CDR3 nucleotide sequence: TGTGCCAGCAGCTTAGCCGGGGCAAGGAACACTGAAGCTTTCTTT.

The V and J genes are TRBV7-2 and TRBJ1-1; no clear D gene. The CDR3 spans 13 residues. CDR1 and CDR2 from the germline V gene are SGHTA and FQGNSA. The germline V and J ends were trimmed by 2 bases and 10 bases, with 14 bases remaining between them. The CDR3 loop reads CASSLSGWLGAFF. The CDR3 region has the DNA TGTGCCAGCAGCTTATCTGGATGGTTGGGAGCTTTCTTT.

This clonotype has a handful of counts. The rearrangement uses TRBV20-1 and TRBJ2-7, with D possibly being TRBD1 (5 bases). The CDR3 has 14 residues. Trimming took 3 bases from V and 2 from J, leaving 14 bases between them. The germline V gene encodes CDR1 DFQATT and CDR2 SNEGSKA (reference sequence). CDR3 in amino acids: CSASTAQGPYEQYF. The CDR3 DNA reads TGCAGTGCTAGTACCGCTCAGGGCCCCTACGAGCAGTACTTC.

In its sample, this clonotype was seen once. The chain links TRBV20-1 to TRBJ2-7; D unclear. The CDR3 is made up of 14 amino acids. CDR1 and CDR2 from the germline V gene are DFQATT and SNEGSKA (reference sequence). The V end lost 1 base, the J end lost 5 bases, and 15 bases lay between the germline ends. CDR3 sequence (DNA): TGCAGTGCTAGAGCCTATCCCCCCTCTAACGAGCAGTACTTC. Protein: CSARAYPPSNEQYF.

This clonotype was detected only a few times. The V gene is TRBV29-1, the J gene TRBJ2-1; D is ambiguous. CDR1 SQVTM and CDR2 ANQGSEA come from the germline V gene. The CDR3 consists of 13 residues. Trimming left V 6 bases short and J 1 base short, with 10 bases between. The CDR3 DNA follows: TGCAGCGTCGCCGAGAGATCCTACAATGAGCAGTTCTTC. Translating gives CSVAERSYNEQFF.

V and J are TRBV6-1 and TRBJ1-1; 9 nucleotides match TRBD1. The CDR3 extends over 16 amino acids. V shed 7 bases, J shed 1 base, and the junction held 10 bases outside the gene matches. The germline V gene encodes CDR1 MNHNS and CDR2 SASEGT. CDR3 DNA sequence: TGTGCCAGCACTCTCAGGACAGGGGTGAGGAACACTGAAGCTTTCTTT. Protein product: CASTLRTGVRNTEAFF.

This clonotype has only a few counts. The rearrangement uses TRBV10-3 and TRBJ2-7; the D gene is possibly TRBD2 (7 bases). CDR3 length: 14 amino acids. V lost 5 bases and J 1 base, leaving 12 bases between the germline ends. Germline V gives CDR1 ENHRY, CDR2 SYGVKD. CDR3 in amino acids: CAISSGTLSYEQYF. CDR3 coding DNA: TGTGCCATCAGTAGCGGGACACTGTCCTACGAGCAGTACTTC.

The table lists this clonotype with a few counts. This chain joins TRBV6-1 and TRBJ2-6, with a weak D call TRBD1 (6 bases). This CDR3 has 15 amino acids. In germline, CDR1 is MNHNS, CDR2 SASEGT. V was cut by 8 bases and J by 0 bases, with 11 bases left in between. The CDR3 loop is CASLPGASGANVLTF. The CDR3 DNA sequence: TGTGCCAGCCTCCCAGGGGCCTCTGGGGCCAACGTCCTGACTTTC.

This chain joins TRBV6-2 or TRBV6-3 and TRBJ2-7; 7 positions agree with TRBD2. Germline V CDR1 and CDR2: MNHEY, SVGEGT. Unmatched junction bases numbered 3, after V lost 7 bases and J lost 3 bases. CDR3 length equals 12 residues. As DNA, the CDR3 is TGTGCCAGCACCACTAGCGTCTACGAGCAGTACTTC. Residues: CASTTSVYEQYF.

This clonotype was found a few times. The chain links TRBV20-1 to TRBJ2-3, with TRBD1 as a possible D gene (5 bases). From germline, CDR1 is DFQATT and CDR2 SNEGSKA (reference sequence). This CDR3 region has 17 residues. Trimming took off 0 bases at V and 1 base at J, with 17 bases between the two ends. CDR3 sequence (DNA): TGCAGTGCTAGAGATCAGGGCGCGAGCCGGGGCACAGATACGCAGTATTTT. Encoded protein: CSARDQGASRGTDTQYF.